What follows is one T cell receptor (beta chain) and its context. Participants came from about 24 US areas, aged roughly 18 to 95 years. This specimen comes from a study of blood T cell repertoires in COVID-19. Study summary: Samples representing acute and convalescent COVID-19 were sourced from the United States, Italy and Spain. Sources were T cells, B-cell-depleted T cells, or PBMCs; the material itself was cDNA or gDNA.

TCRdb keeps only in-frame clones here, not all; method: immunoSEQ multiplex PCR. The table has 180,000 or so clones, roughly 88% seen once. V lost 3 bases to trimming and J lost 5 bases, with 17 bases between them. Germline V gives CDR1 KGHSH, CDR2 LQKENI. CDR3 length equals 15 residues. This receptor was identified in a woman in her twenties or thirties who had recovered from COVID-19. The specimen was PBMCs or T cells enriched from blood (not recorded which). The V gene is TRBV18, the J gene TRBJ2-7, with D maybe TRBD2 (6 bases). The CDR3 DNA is TGTGCCAGCTCACCGGGTGACGGGAGAGTAAACGAGCAGTACTTC. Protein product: CASSPGDGRVNEQYF.